This TCR beta chain was found in a study of T cell repertoires in ileal Crohn's disease. In the study overall: At surgery, 35% of patients smoked, with median disease duration roughly 7.2 years.

This CDR3 region has 18 residues. The trim removed 4 bases at V and 0 bases at J, leaving 9 bases unmatched. This clone was observed a handful of times. TCRdb's table, derived via immunoSEQ multiplex PCR, lists solely in-frame clones and lacks some. This sample has about 13,000 clones, with around two thirds found just once. V usage is TRBV5-3 and J usage is TRBJ2-6; 8 bases map to TRBD2. TRBV5-3 is filed as an ORF, its function uncertain. The source material was ileal tissue. This clonotype was obtained from an adult with Crohn's disease. The CDR3 DNA reads as TGTGCCAGAAGCCCCCGGGTAGCGGGGCCCTCTGGGGCCAACGTCCTGACTTTC. Its protein product is CARSPRVAGPSGANVLTF.